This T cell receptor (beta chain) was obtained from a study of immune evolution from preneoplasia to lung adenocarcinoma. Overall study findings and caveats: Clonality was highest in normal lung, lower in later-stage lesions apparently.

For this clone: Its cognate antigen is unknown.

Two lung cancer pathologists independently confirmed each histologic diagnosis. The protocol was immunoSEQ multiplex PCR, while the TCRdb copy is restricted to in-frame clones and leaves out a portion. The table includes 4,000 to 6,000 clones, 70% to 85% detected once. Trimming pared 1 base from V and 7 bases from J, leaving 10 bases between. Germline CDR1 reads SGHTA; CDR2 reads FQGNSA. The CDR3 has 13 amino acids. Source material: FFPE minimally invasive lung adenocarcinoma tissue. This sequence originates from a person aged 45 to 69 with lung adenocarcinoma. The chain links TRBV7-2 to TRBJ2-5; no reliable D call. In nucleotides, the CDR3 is TGTGCCAGCAGCTTAGACGTCGTAGGGACCCAGTACTTC. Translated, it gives CASSLDVVGTQYF. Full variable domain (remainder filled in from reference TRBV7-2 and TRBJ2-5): GAGVSQSPSNKVTEKGKDVELRCDPISGHTALYWYRQSLGQGLEFLIYFQGNSAPDKSGLPSDRFSAERTGGSVSTLTIQRTQQEDSAVYLCASSLDVVGTQYFGPGTRLLVL.